The rows below give T cell receptor beta chains drawn from one sample of a study of control samples from healthy donors and cancer patients. The protocol was immunoSEQ multiplex PCR, while the TCRdb copy is restricted to in-frame clones and leaves out a portion. The top ten clones hold less than 5% of a sample with 110,000 to 150,000 clones, about nine tenths of them seen once. The sequenced sample was blood. These receptors were collected from a man aged 30-40 years in good health. Both conserved end residues are part of each CDR3.

CDR3 length,J gene,V gene,CDR3 protein
14,TRBJ2-1,TRBV6-5,CASSNRQEFDGQFF
13,TRBJ1-6,TRBV27,CATQSDYNSPLHF
15,TRBJ1-2,TRBV9,CASSARTDANYGYTF
12,TRBJ1-1,TRBV12-3/TRBV12-4,CASSLGGAEAFF
16,TRBJ1-5,TRBV6-6,CASSYSQSTTGGPQHF
15,TRBJ2-2,TRBV11-2,CASSGPSGIDGELFF
17,TRBJ2-1,TRBV18,CASSPKARISVYNEQFF
12,TRBJ2-7,TRBV7-6,CASSADRYEQYF
12,TRBJ2-2,TRBV28,CAGQANTGELFF
12,TRBJ1-3,TRBV6-1,CASSWSPDTIYF
13,TRBJ1-2,TRBV2,CASRGQDPSGYTF
15,TRBJ1-6,TRBV7-6,CASSLRGAGNSPLHF
15,TRBJ2-2,TRBV4-3,CASSQDKFGTGELFF
13,TRBJ1-1,TRBV6-4,CASSEQGYTEAFF
13,TRBJ1-1,TRBV5-1,CASSLRESDEPFF
13,TRBJ1-1,TRBV24-1,CATSDSVYTEAFF
14,TRBJ1-3,TRBV6-5,CASRDRYSGNTIYF
14,TRBJ1-6,TRBV19,CASRGGQGDSPLHF
14,TRBJ1-3,TRBV6-5,CASRPRGSGNTIYF
16,TRBJ2-1,TRBV9,CASSGTTSGGASEQFF
16,TRBJ2-1,TRBV6-2/TRBV6-3,CASSYIRRQGYNEQFF
13,TRBJ1-1,TRBV21-1,CASSKGQNTEAFF
16,TRBJ1-1,TRBV19,CASSRSMSRGNTEAFF
16,TRBJ2-3,TRBV7-2,CASSGGQGRVTDTQYF
12,TRBJ2-7,TRBV28,CASSLFRYEQYF
11,TRBJ2-5,TRBV6-2/TRBV6-3,CASSYSETQYF
14,TRBJ2-3,TRBV7-7,CASSLSRGTDTQYF
14,TRBJ1-3,TRBV5-6,CASRSRDRVNTIYF
14,TRBJ2-7,TRBV6-1,CASSDRVTPYEQYF
12,TRBJ2-7,TRBV5-6,CASSPAGYEQYF
14,TRBJ1-5,TRBV19,CASSTTGGNQPQHF
15,TRBJ1-1,TRBV25-1,CASTVGGVMNTEAFF
14,TRBJ2-1,TRBV6-2/TRBV6-3,CASSRDRTYNEQFF
11,TRBJ2-5,TRBV6-5,CASSYIGAQYF
12,TRBJ1-4,TRBV6-6,CASSRPNEKLFF
14,TRBJ2-2,TRBV19,CASSIRQATGELFF
15,TRBJ1-3,TRBV11-3,CASSPGRSSGNTIYF
16,TRBJ2-7,TRBV11-2,CASSPLKGGSSYEQYF
15,TRBJ2-2,TRBV6-2/TRBV6-3,CASSLRRGDTGELFF
14,TRBJ1-2,TRBV9,CASSARQGSYGYTF
19,TRBJ2-3,TRBV19,CATKRRGSRGVERTDTQYF
15,TRBJ2-7,TRBV6-5,CASSYRGTGSYEQYF
11,TRBJ2-7,TRBV25-1,CASKYGFEQYF
15,TRBJ2-2,TRBV7-6,CASSLRAGPDGELFF
12,TRBJ2-1,TRBV7-9,CASYIFGGEQFF
15,TRBJ1-1,TRBV24-1,CANSDSWTGPTEAFF
15,TRBJ1-3,TRBV5-1,CASSFSAGSGNTIYF
13,TRBJ2-5,TRBV15,CATGVGGQETQYF
14,TRBJ2-7,TRBV6-5,CASIRGLAGDEQYF